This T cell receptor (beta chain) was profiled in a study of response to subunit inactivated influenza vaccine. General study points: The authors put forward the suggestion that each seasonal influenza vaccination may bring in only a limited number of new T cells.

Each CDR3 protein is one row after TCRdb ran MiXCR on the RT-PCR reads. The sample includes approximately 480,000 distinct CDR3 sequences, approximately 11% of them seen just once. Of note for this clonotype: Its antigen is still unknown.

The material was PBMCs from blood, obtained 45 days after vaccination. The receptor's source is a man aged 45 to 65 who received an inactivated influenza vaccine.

The CDR3 protein is CASSLGLRGGGDTQYF. The CDR3 DNA follows: TGTGCCAGCAGTTTGGGTTTGCGGGGGGGCGGGGATACGCAGTATTTT. This rearrangement joins TRBV12-3 or TRBV12-4 to TRBJ2-3; TRBD2 matches at 9 bases. V dropped 3 bases and J dropped 6; count of bases not matched to a gene: 10. The CDR3 is 16 amino acids.